Below, 8 T cell receptor beta chains from the same sample are listed, as sequenced in a study of cytomegalovirus exposure and HLA in healthy donors. PCR amplification relied on 60 Vbeta primers (plus 13 Jbeta primers). Method: immunoSEQ multiplex PCR; TCRdb's copy keeps in-frame clones and lacks some. The repertoire consists of under 200,000 clones, with approximately 80% occurring once and the leading ten covering around 2.5%. The sequencing sample was made of PBMCs. Every receptor here comes from a woman in her 40s in good health and CMV-seropositive.

This chain joins TRBV6-5 and TRBJ1-6; 9 bases align to TRBD1. The CDR3 sequence is 15 residues long. Losses at the gene ends were 6 bases for V and 6 bases for J; bases not matched to a gene: 6. Germline CDR1 and CDR2: MNHEY and SVGAGI. The CDR3 protein is CASSTTDRGNSPLHF. CDR3 coding DNA: TGTGCCAGCAGCACCACGGACAGGGGTAATTCACCCCTCCACTTT.

The CDR3 is CASSLGQATYEQYF. CDR3 coding DNA: TGTGCCAGCTCACTGGGACAGGCAACCTACGAGCAGTACTTC. This sequence joins TRBV18 and TRBJ2-7, with 8 positions matching TRBD1. Trimming cost V 4 bases and J 2 bases; bases outside gene matches: 4. The CDR3 spans 14 residues. Per the germline V gene, CDR1 is KGHSH and CDR2 is LQKENI.

The chain recombines TRBV28 with TRBJ2-2; 10 bases map to TRBD1. This CDR3 spans 17 amino acids. Germline lookup yields CDR1 MDHEN and CDR2 SYDVKM. The V segment lost 4 bases and the J segment 4 bases; nucleotides outside the gene matches: 9. The CDR3 loop is CASSSPPGQGSTGELFF. The CDR3 DNA sequence: TGTGCCAGCAGTTCACCTCCGGGACAGGGGTCCACCGGGGAGCTGTTTTTT.

The genes are TRBV2 and TRBJ1-4; maybe TRBD1 (6 bases). This CDR3 has 15 residues. Germline V CDR1 and CDR2: SNHLY, FYNNEI. The V end was cut by 5 bases, the J end by 7 bases, with 17 bases between. This CDR3 is CASSLTGSETEKLFF. For the CDR3, the DNA is TGTGCCAGCAGTCTCACAGGGAGTGAAACTGAAAAACTGTTTTTT.

V is TRBV10-3 and J is TRBJ1-1; TRBD1 agrees at 8 bases. The CDR3 runs 13 residues. Germline V gene lookup returns CDR1 ENHRY and CDR2 SYGVKD. The junction had 5 bases not matched to a gene; V was cut back by 11 bases and J by 0 bases. The CDR3 is CALRGQVNTEAFF. In DNA form, the CDR3 reads TGTGCCCTCCGGGGACAGGTGAACACTGAAGCTTTCTTT.

The gene calls are TRBV5-4 and TRBJ2-3; 9 nucleotides agree with TRBD2. The CDR3 totals 17 residues. The germline gives CDR1 SGHNT, CDR2 YYREEE (reference sequence). The V gene end was trimmed by 0 bases and the J gene end by 3 bases; junction bases not matched to a gene: 8. The CDR3 region is CASSLEGGSGGTDTQYF. The CDR3 region has the DNA TGTGCCAGCAGCTTGGAGGGTGGTAGCGGGGGAACAGATACGCAGTATTTT.

V and J are TRBV19 and TRBJ1-5; D is perhaps TRBD1 (6 bases). The germline CDR1 and CDR2 sequences are LNHDA and SQIVND (reference sequence). The V end lost 5 bases, the J end lost 1 base, and 12 bases lay between the germline ends. The CDR3 length is 15 residues. Here the CDR3 reads CASSQQQGSNQPQHF. CDR3 in DNA: TGTGCCAGTAGTCAGCAACAGGGCAGCAATCAGCCCCAGCATTTT.

This chain connects TRBV9 to TRBJ1-4, with TRBD1 matching over 7 bases. The CDR3 length is 14 residues. Losses at the gene ends were 3 bases for V and 5 bases for J; bases not matched to a gene: 4. Germline-derived CDR1 and CDR2 are SGDLS and YYNGEE. The DNA of the CDR3 is TGTGCCAGCAGCGCCGGACAGGAGAATGAAAAACTGTTTTTT. It specifies CASSAGQENEKLFF.